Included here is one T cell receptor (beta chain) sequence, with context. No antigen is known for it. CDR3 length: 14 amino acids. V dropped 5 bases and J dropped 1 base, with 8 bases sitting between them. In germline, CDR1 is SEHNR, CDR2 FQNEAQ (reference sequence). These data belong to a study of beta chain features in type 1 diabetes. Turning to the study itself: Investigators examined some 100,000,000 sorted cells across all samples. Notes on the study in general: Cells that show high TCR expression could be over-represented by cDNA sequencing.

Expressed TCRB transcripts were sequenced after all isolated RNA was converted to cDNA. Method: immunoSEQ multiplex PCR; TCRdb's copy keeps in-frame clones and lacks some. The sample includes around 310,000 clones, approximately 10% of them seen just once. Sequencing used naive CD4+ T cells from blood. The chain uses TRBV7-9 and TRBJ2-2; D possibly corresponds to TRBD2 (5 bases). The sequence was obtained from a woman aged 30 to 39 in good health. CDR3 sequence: CASSQTMNTGELFF. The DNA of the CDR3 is TGTGCCAGCAGCCAGACTATGAACACCGGGGAGCTGTTTTTT. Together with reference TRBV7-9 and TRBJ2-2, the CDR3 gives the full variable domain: DTGVSQNPRHKITKRGQNVTFRCDPISEHNRLYWYRQTLGQGPEFLTYFQNEAQLEKSRLLSDRFSAERPKGSFSTLEIQRTEQGDSAMYLCASSQTMNTGELFFGEGSRLTVL.